This TCR beta chain derives from a study of cytomegalovirus exposure and HLA in healthy donors. Study-wide results and caveats: V- and J-gene trimming in TCR beta was tied to a missense DCLRE1C variant by an analysis performed later. Presence/absence analyses assumed roughly uniform sequencing depth across donors.

Primers for the PCR totalled 60 Vbeta and 13 Jbeta. Assay used: immunoSEQ multiplex PCR; TCRdb lists only in-frame clones, some missing. The repertoire consists of 150,000 to 200,000 clones, with over 75% occurring once and the leading ten covering about 9.3%. On this clone itself: Antigen specificity is unknown.

The CDR3 has 14 residues. The V gene lost 3 bases and the J gene lost 0 bases, with 9 bases spanning the gap. CDR1 and CDR2 from the germline V gene are LNHDA and SQIVND (reference sequence). At the time of sampling, donors were nominally healthy, though unrecorded immune exposures were likely. The sequenced sample was PBMCs. The chain uses TRBV19 and TRBJ2-7; D possibly corresponds to TRBD1 (5 bases). The sequence was collected from a man between 18 and 29 years old in good health and CMV-seropositive. In DNA, the CDR3 is TGTGCCAGTAGTATCACAGGTGACTCCTACGAGCAGTACTTC. This encodes CASSITGDSYEQYF.